This TCR beta chain derives from a study of T cell responses to AZD1222 COVID-19 vaccine (dated by TCRdb to 2020 to 2022). Regarding the complete study: AZD1222 recipients with second doses at about 4 weeks or about 12 weeks were pooled, because spike-specific TCR depth and breadth did not differ between schedules. Trial participants were enrolled into age subgroups of 18-55, 56-69 and 70-plus years, which contained roughly 140, 27 and 60 TCR-sequenced participants, respectively. A total of 240 or so trial participants underwent TCR sequencing, of whom roughly 210 had received two doses of AZD1222 and around 25 had received two doses of the MenACWY control vaccine.

Spanning cysteine to phenylalanine, the CDR3 consists of 14 amino acids. The sequence is cut down to CDR3 DNA, 42 bases in frame from base 1. Between the V and J ends, shortened by 4 bases and 5 bases respectively, the junction contains 15 bases. The germline V gene provides CDR1 SGDLS and CDR2 YYNGEE. The CDR3 regions of human TCRbeta chains were analyzed by immunosequencing. The paper's processing steps were these. Repertoire TCRs were matched against a reference library of SARS-CoV-2-specific TCRs generated with the MIRA antigen-specificity platform. Breadth was defined as the fraction of unique TCRs that were SARS-CoV-2-associated, and depth was defined as the fraction of total T cells that were SARS-CoV-2-associated. Using the MIRA data, each spike-specific TCR was assigned both to the spike region to which the TCR was reactive and to a CD4 or CD8 class. Log10-transformed breadth and depth values were compared by one-way ANOVA with Sidak's multiple comparisons tests. TCRdb took this table from immuneACCESS and kept in-frame rearrangements with V and J called. Such tables lack part of the clones; where checked against another copy, unresolved V genes explain under half of the gap, and the rest is unexplained. V and J calls and clone size are as listed in that table; D and trimming were resolved from the DNA. In all, the sample holds roughly 100,000 clones, and about nine tenths of those were seen once. The biggest ten clones account for about 4.8% of the sample.

Study-wide findings and limitations: Spike-specific TCR breadth and depth rose significantly after two AZD1222 doses compared with day 0 and with MenACWY recipients. Most participants were white British and females outnumbered males, and the authors suggested that clonal diversity may have been underestimated. No day 14 peak-response samples were available, so repertoires were characterized only after the peak T cell response. The 56-69-year group was small, and its depth increase did not reach significance, likely because of low power. Conclusions about previously exposed vaccinees are limited, since just five or six AZD1222 recipients were seropositive for SARS-CoV-2 at baseline. The whole spike protein was spanned by vaccine-associated CD4 TCRs, and dominant responses were seen in regions 160-218 and 743-854. Epitopes outside the regions mutated in the B.1.351 and B.1.1.7 variants were reportedly recognized by nearly half of the unique spike-specific TCRs.

Worth noting for this clone: Its antigen is currently not known. One base away there is no much larger clone; base qualities are not given.

The time point label corresponds to: baseline before first vaccination. Samples from vaccinated people were obtained from the UK trials COV001 and COV002, which included a single-blind randomized controlled phase 2/3 trial of AZD1222 (ChAdOx1 nCoV-19) in healthy adults. For TCRbeta chain sequencing, PBMC samples were collected from trial participants at day 0 and at day 28 after the second dose. Specimen: peripheral blood, collected on day 0 of AZD1222 vaccination. The receptor's source is an adult in good health. The receptor chain draws on TRBV9 and TRBJ2-5; the D gene is perhaps TRBD1, on 6 matching bases. The CDR3 in this case is CASSSGRGWETQYF. The DNA reads as follows: TGTGCCAGCAGCTCAGGCAGGGGCTGGGAGACCCAGTACTTC.